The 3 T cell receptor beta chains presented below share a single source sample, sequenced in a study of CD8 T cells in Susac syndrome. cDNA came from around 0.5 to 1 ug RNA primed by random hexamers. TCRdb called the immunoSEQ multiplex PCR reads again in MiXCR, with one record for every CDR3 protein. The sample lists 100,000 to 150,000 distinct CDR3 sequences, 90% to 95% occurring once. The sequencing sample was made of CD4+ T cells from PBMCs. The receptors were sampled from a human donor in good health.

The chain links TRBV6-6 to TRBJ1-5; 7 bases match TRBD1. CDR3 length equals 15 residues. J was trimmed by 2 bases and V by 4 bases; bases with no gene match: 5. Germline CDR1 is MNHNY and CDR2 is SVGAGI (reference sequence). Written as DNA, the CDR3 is TGTGCCAGCAGTTCAACAGGGGCGGGCAATCAGCCCCAGCATTTT. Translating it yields CASSSTGAGNQPQHF.

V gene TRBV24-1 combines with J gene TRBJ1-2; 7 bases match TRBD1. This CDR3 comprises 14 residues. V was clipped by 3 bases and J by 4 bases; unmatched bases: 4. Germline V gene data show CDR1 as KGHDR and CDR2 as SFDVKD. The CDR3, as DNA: TGTGCCACCAGTGATGCTGGGACAGCCTATGGCTACACCTTC. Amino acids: CATSDAGTAYGYTF.

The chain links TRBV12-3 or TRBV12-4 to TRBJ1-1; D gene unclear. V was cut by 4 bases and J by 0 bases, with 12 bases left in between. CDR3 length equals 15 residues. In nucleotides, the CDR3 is TGTGCCAGCAGTTCCCCCGCAGCCATGAACACTGAAGCTTTCTTT. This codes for CASSSPAAMNTEAFF.